This passage covers 7 T cell receptor beta chains from one sample sequenced in a study of cytomegalovirus exposure and HLA in healthy donors. PCR involved 60 Vbeta and 13 Jbeta primers. Some clones are missing from TCRdb's copy, which holds only in-frame ones; the method was immunoSEQ multiplex PCR. The sample has some 150,000 clones; around 10% are singletons. Sequencing used PBMCs. The origin of the receptors is a male donor in good health and CMV-seronegative.

This clone occurred a few times. The chain recombines TRBV28 with TRBJ1-5; D gene uncertain. V lost 3 bases, J lost 3 bases, and 6 bases lay in between. The CDR3 has 13 amino acids. Per germline, CDR1 MDHEN and CDR2 SYDVKM. CDR3 nucleotide sequence: TGTGCCAGCAGTTTCCGTTCCAATCAGCCCCAGCATTTT. It is translated as CASSFRSNQPQHF.

This clone appeared a few times. The gene calls are TRBV7-9 and TRBJ2-7, with 7 bases that match TRBD1. Germline CDR1 is SEHNR and CDR2 is FQNEAQ (reference sequence). The CDR3 covers 12 residues. The V segment lost 5 bases and the J segment 6 bases; nucleotides outside the gene matches: 4. CDR3 residues: CASSTTGTEQYF. CDR3 in DNA: TGTGCCAGCAGCACGACAGGGACCGAGCAGTACTTC.

The V call is TRBV16, the J call TRBJ1-5, with D possibly matching TRBD1 (6 bases). CDR1 and CDR2 from the germline V gene are KGHSY and FQNENV. Trimming left V 1 base short and J 2 bases short, with 18 bases between. The CDR3 covers 18 residues. CDR3 amino acids: CASSQFSGGALGNQPQHF. The CDR3 DNA is TGTGCCAGCAGCCAATTCAGCGGGGGCGCGCTGGGCAATCAGCCCCAGCATTTT. Variable domain in full (rest from reference TRBV16 and TRBJ1-5): GEEVAQTPKHLVRGEGQKAKLYCAPIKGHSYVFWYQQVLKNEFKFLISFQNENVFDETGMPKERFSAKCLPNSPCSLEIQATKLEDSAVYFCASSQFSGGALGNQPQHFGDGTRLSIL.

This clone was counted between two and nine times. The chain employs TRBV5-1 and TRBJ2-1; 7 bases fit TRBD2. The CDR3 is made up of 13 amino acids. V lost 3 bases, J lost 8 bases, and 5 bases stayed unmatched. CDR1 and CDR2 (germline): SGHRS, YFSETQ. The CDR3 DNA reads as TGCGCCAGCAGCTCTACTAGCGTGGATGAGCAGTTCTTC. Its protein product is CASSSTSVDEQFF.

The rearrangement joins TRBV7-2 to TRBJ2-3; 10 nucleotides line up with TRBD2. After removal of 4 bases from V and 2 bases from J, the junction contained 6 bases not matched to a gene. The germline V gene encodes CDR1 SGHTA and CDR2 FQGNSA. The CDR3 consists of 16 residues. The CDR3 DNA is TGTGCCAGCAGCTCAATTAGCGGGGGGTTCACAGATACGCAGTATTTT. Its translation: CASSSISGGFTDTQYF.

This clone was detected a few times. The chain uses TRBV5-1 and TRBJ1-6; 7 nucleotides match TRBD1. Germline trimming cut 6 bases from V and 7 bases from J; bases unmatched to any gene: 4. The CDR3 runs to 13 residues. CDR1 and CDR2 from the germline V gene are SGHRS and YFSETQ. CDR3 amino acids: CASMWDSNSPLHF. The CDR3 coding sequence is TGCGCCAGCATGTGGGACAGCAATTCACCCCTCCACTTT. The full variable domain, in which reference TRBV5-1 and TRBJ1-6 provide the parts outside the CDR3, is KAGVTQTPRYLIKTRGQQVTLSCSPISGHRSVSWYQQTPGQGLQFLFEYFSETQRNKGNFPGRFSGRQFSNSRSEMNVSTLELGDSALYLCASMWDSNSPLHFGNGTRLTVT.

The chain uses TRBV4-1 and TRBJ2-5, with 8 nucleotides matching TRBD1. V was pared by 4 bases and J by 3 bases, with 10 bases of the junction left unmatched. From germline, CDR1 is MGHRA and CDR2 YSYEKL. CDR3 length equals 16 residues. CDR3 in amino acids: CASSRGQGTLKETQYF. CDR3 nucleotide sequence: TGCGCCAGCAGCCGAGGACAGGGAACACTAAAAGAGACCCAGTACTTC.